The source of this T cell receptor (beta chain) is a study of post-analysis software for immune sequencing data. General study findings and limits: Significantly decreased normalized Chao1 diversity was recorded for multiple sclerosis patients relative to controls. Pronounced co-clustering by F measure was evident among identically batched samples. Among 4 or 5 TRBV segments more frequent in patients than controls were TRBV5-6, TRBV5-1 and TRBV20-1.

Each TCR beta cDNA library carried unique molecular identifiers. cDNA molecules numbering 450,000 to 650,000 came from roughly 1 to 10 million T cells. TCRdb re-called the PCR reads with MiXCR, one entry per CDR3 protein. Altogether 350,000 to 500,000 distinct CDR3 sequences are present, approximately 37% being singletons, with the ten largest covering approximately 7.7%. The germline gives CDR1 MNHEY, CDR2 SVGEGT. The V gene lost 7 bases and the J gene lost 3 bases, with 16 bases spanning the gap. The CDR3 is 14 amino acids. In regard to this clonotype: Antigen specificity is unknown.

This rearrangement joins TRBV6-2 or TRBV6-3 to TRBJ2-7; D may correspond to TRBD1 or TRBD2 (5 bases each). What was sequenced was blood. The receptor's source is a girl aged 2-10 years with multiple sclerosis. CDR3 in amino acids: CASIDRDDLYEQYF. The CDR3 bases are TGTGCCAGCATTGACCGGGACGACCTCTACGAGCAGTACTTC.